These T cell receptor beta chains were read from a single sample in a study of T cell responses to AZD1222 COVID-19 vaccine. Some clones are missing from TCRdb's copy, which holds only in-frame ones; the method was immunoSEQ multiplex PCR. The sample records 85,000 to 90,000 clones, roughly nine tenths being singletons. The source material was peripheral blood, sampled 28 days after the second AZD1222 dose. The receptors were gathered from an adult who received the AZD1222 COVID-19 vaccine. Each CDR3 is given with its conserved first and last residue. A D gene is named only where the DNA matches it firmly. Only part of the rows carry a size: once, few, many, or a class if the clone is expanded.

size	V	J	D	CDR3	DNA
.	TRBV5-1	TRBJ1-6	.	CASSLETGNSPLHF	TGCGCCAGCAGCTTGGAGACGGGTAATTCACCCCTCCACTTT
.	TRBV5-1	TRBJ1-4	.	CASSLVGGTNEKLFF	TGCGCCAGCAGCTTGGTAGGGGGTACGAATGAAAAACTGTTTTTT
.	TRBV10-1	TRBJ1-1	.	CASSDRAREAFF	TGCGCCAGCAGTGACAGGGCTCGGGAAGCTTTCTTT
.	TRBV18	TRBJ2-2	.	CASSPRDTGELFF	TGTGCCAGCTCACCACGGGACACCGGGGAGCTGTTTTTT
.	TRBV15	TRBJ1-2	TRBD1	CATSGEGGQFYGYTF	TGTGCCACCAGCGGCGAAGGGGGCCAGTTCTATGGCTACACCTTC
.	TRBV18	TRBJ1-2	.	CASSPPGVYGYTF	TGTGCCAGCTCACCACCAGGGGTCTATGGCTACACCTTC
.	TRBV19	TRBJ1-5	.	CASRNRGNQPQHF	TGTGCCAGTAGGAACAGGGGCAATCAGCCCCAGCATTTT
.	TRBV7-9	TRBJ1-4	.	CASSPARTNEKLFF	TGTGCCAGCAGCCCCGCCCGGACGAATGAAAAACTGTTTTTT
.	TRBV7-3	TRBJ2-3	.	CASSLIGVGTDTQYF	TGTGCCAGCAGCTTAATCGGGGTCGGCACAGATACGCAGTATTTT
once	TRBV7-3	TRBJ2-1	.	CASSWTVGDEQFF	TGTGCCAGCAGCTGGACAGTGGGGGATGAGCAGTTCTTC
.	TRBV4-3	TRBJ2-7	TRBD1	CASSQEGRTGELYEQYF	TGCGCCAGCAGCCAAGAGGGTCGGACAGGGGAACTCTACGAGCAGTACTTC
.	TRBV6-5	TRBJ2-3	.	CASSEPGLADTQYF	TGTGCCAGCAGCGAGCCGGGGCTGGCAGATACGCAGTATTTT
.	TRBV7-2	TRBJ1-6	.	CASSETAGVSNSPLHF	TGTGCCAGCAGCGAGACCGCAGGGGTCTCCAATTCACCCCTCCACTTT
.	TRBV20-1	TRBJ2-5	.	CSASGETQYF	TGCAGTGCTAGCGGAGAGACCCAGTACTTC
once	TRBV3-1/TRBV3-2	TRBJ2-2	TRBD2	CASSQDGGDTGELFF	TGTGCCAGCAGCCAAGATGGGGGGGACACCGGGGAGCTGTTTTTT
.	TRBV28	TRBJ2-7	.	CASKGVLPGDEQYF	TGTGCCTCCAAAGGGGTTCTACCCGGGGACGAGCAGTACTTC
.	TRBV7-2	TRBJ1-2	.	CASSPTSDYGYTF	TGTGCCAGCAGCCCCACATCCGACTATGGCTACACCTTC
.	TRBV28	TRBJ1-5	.	CASSPIVGNQPQHF	TGTGCCAGCAGCCCGATTGTGGGAAATCAGCCCCAGCATTTT
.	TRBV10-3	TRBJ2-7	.	CAISESTGDHEQYF	TGTGCCATCAGTGAGTCCACGGGGGACCACGAGCAGTACTTC
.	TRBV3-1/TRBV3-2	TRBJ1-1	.	CASSQVNTEAFF	TGTGCCAGCAGCCAAGTGAACACTGAAGCTTTCTTT
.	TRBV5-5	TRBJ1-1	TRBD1	CASRFDRGRMNTEAFF	TGTGCCAGCAGGTTCGACAGGGGGCGGATGAACACTGAAGCTTTCTTT
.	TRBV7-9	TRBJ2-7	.	CASSFTPTQIPDYEQYF	TGTGCCAGCAGCTTTACCCCAACCCAGATACCTGACTACGAGCAGTACTTC
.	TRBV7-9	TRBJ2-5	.	CASSLVGAVQETQYF	TGTGCCAGCAGCTTAGTGGGGGCAGTACAAGAGACCCAGTACTTC
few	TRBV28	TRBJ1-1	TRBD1	CASILILTGLNTEAFF	TGTGCCAGCATCCTAATCCTGACAGGGCTGAACACTGAAGCTTTCTTT
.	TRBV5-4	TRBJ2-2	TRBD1	CASSGTGGNTGELFF	TGTGCCAGCAGCGGGACAGGGGGGAACACCGGGGAGCTGTTTTTT
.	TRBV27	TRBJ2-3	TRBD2	CASSLGGGELTDTQYF	TGTGCCAGCAGTTTAGGCGGGGGGGAACTCACAGATACGCAGTATTTT
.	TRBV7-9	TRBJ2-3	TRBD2	CASSTGLAGSYTQYF	TGTGCCAGCAGCACAGGACTAGCGGGGTCATATACGCAGTATTTT
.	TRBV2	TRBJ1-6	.	CASSVTGATVSPLHF	TGTGCCAGCAGTGTTACGGGGGCCACTGTTTCACCCCTCCACTTT
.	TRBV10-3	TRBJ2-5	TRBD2	CAISDLLAGLRETQYF	TGTGCCATCAGTGATCTCCTAGCGGGGCTCCGGGAGACCCAGTACTTC
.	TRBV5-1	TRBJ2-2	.	CASSLGSPGELFF	TGCGCCAGCAGCTTGGGATCCCCCGGGGAGCTGTTTTTT
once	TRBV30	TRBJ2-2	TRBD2	CARTSGGITGELFF	TGTGCCCGAACTAGCGGGGGTATCACCGGGGAGCTGTTTTTT
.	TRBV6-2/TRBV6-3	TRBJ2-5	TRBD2	CASSYLAGGRTQETQYF	TGTGCCAGCAGTTACTTAGCGGGGGGCCGTACCCAAGAGACCCAGTACTTC
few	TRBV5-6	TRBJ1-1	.	CASSYGAEAFF	TGTGCCAGCAGCTACGGAGCTGAAGCTTTCTTT
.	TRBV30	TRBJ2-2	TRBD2	CAWSVLGSGGTGELFF	TGTGCCTGGAGTGTATTGGGTAGCGGGGGGACCGGGGAGCTGTTTTTT
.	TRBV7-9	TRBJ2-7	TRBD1	CASSSVPGQGPQYF	TGTGCCAGCAGCTCCGTCCCGGGACAGGGACCGCAGTACTTC
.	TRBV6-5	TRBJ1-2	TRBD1	CASTMGQVHNYGYTF	TGTGCCAGCACCATGGGACAGGTCCATAACTATGGCTACACCTTC
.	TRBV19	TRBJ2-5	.	CASRHRGTSQETQYF	TGTGCCAGTAGGCATCGGGGCACCTCGCAAGAGACCCAGTACTTC
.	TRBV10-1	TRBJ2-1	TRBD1	CASRQDRGANEQFF	TGCGCCAGCAGACAAGACAGGGGAGCCAATGAGCAGTTCTTC
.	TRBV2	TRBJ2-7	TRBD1	CASRDRGGVSYEQYF	TGTGCCAGCAGAGACAGGGGTGGGGTCTCCTACGAGCAGTACTTC